The 30 T cell receptor beta chains given below trace back to one sample, sequenced in a study of blood T cell repertoires in COVID-19. The table came from immunoSEQ multiplex PCR; TCRdb's copy has only in-frame clones and leaves some out. The profile shows under 12,000 clones, 88% of them singletons. Sequenced: peripheral blood. These receptors all come from a human donor in a cohort sampled during active COVID-19.

The chain combines TRBV19 with TRBJ2-6; no definite D call. The CDR3 sequence is 15 residues long. Germline lookup yields CDR1 LNHDA and CDR2 SQIVND (reference sequence). Trimming removed 3 bases at V and 1 base at J, with 7 bases between. CDR3 nucleotide sequence: TGTGCCAGTAGTATGGCAAATTCTGGGGCCAACGTCCTGACTTTC. This gives the protein CASSMANSGANVLTF.

The V and J genes are TRBV19 and TRBJ2-7; D is possibly TRBD2 (5 bases). The V gene's germline CDR1 is LNHDA and CDR2 SQIVND (reference sequence). Trimming took 3 bases from V and 5 from J, leaving 8 bases between them. The CDR3 extends over 12 amino acids. The CDR3 protein is CASSIRGDEQYF. CDR3 nucleotides: TGTGCCAGTAGTATCCGGGGAGACGAGCAGTACTTC.

The chain combines TRBV2 with TRBJ2-5; perhaps TRBD1 as D (6 bases). V was trimmed by 5 bases and J by 0 bases, leaving 10 bases between them. Germline V gene lookup returns CDR1 SNHLY and CDR2 FYNNEI. The CDR3 totals 14 residues. CDR3 in amino acids: CASSPRTDQETQYF. DNA for the CDR3: TGTGCCAGCAGTCCTCGGACAGACCAAGAGACCCAGTACTTC.

V and J are TRBV20-1 and TRBJ1-5, with D uncertain. The CDR3 has 11 residues. Per germline, CDR1 DFQATT and CDR2 SNEGSKA (reference sequence). Trimming removed 5 bases from V and 6 bases from J, with 8 bases in between. The CDR3 nucleotides read TGCAGTGCTTCCGAGGGTCAGCCCCAGCATTTT. As protein: CSASEGQPQHF.

The V gene is TRBV11-2, the J gene TRBJ2-7, with 10 bases that match TRBD1. CDR3 size: 16 residues. CDR1 and CDR2 from the germline V gene are SGHAT and FQNNGV. V shed 1 base and J 7 bases; nucleotides not matched to a gene: 10. The CDR3 coding sequence is TGTGCCAGCAGCTTAGGGGCGGACAGGGGGGCATTGGAGCAGTACTTC. Translated: CASSLGADRGALEQYF. Supplemented by reference TRBV11-2 and TRBJ2-7, the full variable domain reads EAGVAQSPRYKIIEKRQSVAFWCNPISGHATLYWYQQILGQGPKLLIQFQNNGVVDDSQLPKDRFSAERLKGVDSTLKIQPAKLEDSAVYLCASSLGADRGALEQYFGPGTRLTVT.

The CDR3 region is CAISGGGGREEKLFF. CDR3 bases: TGTGCCATCAGTGGTGGCGGGGGGCGGGAGGAAAAACTGTTTTTT. J is TRBJ1-4 and V is TRBV10-3; D perhaps matches TRBD1 (6 bases). CDR1 is ENHRY, CDR2 SYGVKD, per germline. There are 15 residues in the CDR3. V was shortened by 4 bases and J by 8 bases, with 17 bases between the two germline ends.

This sequence joins TRBV20-1 and TRBJ2-7; TRBD2 aligns across 9 bases. CDR3 length: 14 residues. V was clipped by 3 bases and J by 2 bases; unmatched bases: 5. Per germline, CDR1 DFQATT and CDR2 SNEGSKA (reference sequence). CDR3 in amino acids: CSASEASGAYEQYF. CDR3 coding DNA: TGCAGTGCTAGTGAGGCTAGCGGGGCCTACGAGCAGTACTTC.

The chain carries TRBV9 and TRBJ1-1; tentative D call: TRBD1 (5 bases). CDR1 and CDR2 from the germline V gene are SGDLS and YYNGEE. Trimming pared 1 base from V and 0 bases from J, leaving 7 bases between. The CDR3 is 14 residues long. The CDR3, as DNA: TGTGCCAGCAGCGTAATGGACATGAACACTGAAGCTTTCTTT. Translated, it gives CASSVMDMNTEAFF.

The V gene is TRBV7-3, the J gene TRBJ2-5; TRBD1 matches 7 bases. The germline V gene has CDR1 SGHTA and CDR2 FQGTGA. CDR3 length: 14 residues. The V segment lost 4 bases and the J segment 2 bases; nucleotides outside the gene matches: 4. CDR3 sequence (DNA): TGTGCCAGCAGCTCTGGGACAGATCAAGAGACCCAGTACTTC. The encoded protein is CASSSGTDQETQYF.

The rearrangement joins TRBV4-2 to TRBJ2-7; tentatively, D is TRBD2 (5 bases). The V end was cut by 0 bases, the J end by 4 bases, with 13 bases between. Germline V gene data show CDR1 as LGHNA and CDR2 as YNFKEQ. The CDR3 spans 15 residues. CDR3 nucleotide sequence: TGTGCCAGCAGCCAAGATCTTGAGGGCCCTTACGAGCAGTACTTC. Its translation: CASSQDLEGPYEQYF.

The chain links TRBV7-9 to TRBJ2-6; 9 nucleotides agree with TRBD1. The CDR3 is made up of 18 amino acids. CDR1 SEHNR and CDR2 FQNEAQ come from the germline V gene (reference sequence). V lost 5 bases and J lost 2; bases outside the gene matches: 10. The CDR3: CASSDAPWDRAGANVLTF. CDR3 sequence (DNA): TGTGCCAGCAGCGATGCCCCTTGGGACAGGGCTGGGGCCAACGTCCTGACTTTC.

The chain links TRBV29-1 to TRBJ1-2, with 8 bases lining up with TRBD1. Germline V gene data show CDR1 as SQVTM and CDR2 as ANQGSEA. CDR3 length: 15 residues. J was trimmed by 4 bases and V by 4 bases; bases with no gene match: 11. The CDR3 DNA follows: TGCAGCGTTGTGAAACTGGACAGGGTCGGCTATGGCTACACCTTC. Its protein is CSVVKLDRVGYGYTF.

This chain joins TRBV5-1 and TRBJ2-3, with D possibly matching TRBD1 (6 bases). The germline V and J ends were trimmed by 0 bases and 5 bases, with 7 bases remaining between them. Germline assignment: CDR1 SGHRS and CDR2 YFSETQ. The CDR3 runs 13 residues. The CDR3 here is CASSLVGGDTQYF. The CDR3 nucleotides are TGCGCCAGCAGCTTGGTAGGGGGAGATACGCAGTATTTT.

The genes are TRBV10-3 and TRBJ2-6, with D hard to call. The CDR3 contains 13 residues. The V and J ends lost 5 bases and 1 base respectively, with 3 bases between them. Germline lookup yields CDR1 ENHRY and CDR2 SYGVKD. CDR3 protein: CAISQSGANVLTF. CDR3 sequence (DNA): TGTGCCATCAGTCAATCTGGGGCCAACGTCCTGACTTTC.

The chain recombines TRBV5-1 with TRBJ2-3; 10 positions match TRBD1. V shed 4 bases and J 5 bases; nucleotides not matched to a gene: 7. The CDR3 spans 15 residues. The germline gives CDR1 SGHRS, CDR2 YFSETQ. In DNA form, the CDR3 reads TGCGCCAGCAGCCAGGACAGGGGGTCGATAGATACGCAGTATTTT. Translation: CASSQDRGSIDTQYF.

The chain joins TRBV14 to TRBJ1-1, with D maybe TRBD1 (6 bases). The V gene's germline CDR1 is SGHDN and CDR2 FVKESK. The CDR3 extends over 14 amino acids. V shed 2 bases and J shed 10 bases, with 17 bases lying between them. The CDR3 DNA reads TGTGCCAGCAGCCAACAGGGGTTGAAAGTCGGAGCTTTCTTT. Encoded protein: CASSQQGLKVGAFF.

This chain joins TRBV7-8 and TRBJ2-2, with TRBD1 matching over 8 bases. CDR3 size: 14 residues. V shed 5 bases and J 8 bases; nucleotides not matched to a gene: 7. Looked up from germline, CDR1 is SGHVS and CDR2 is FQNEAQ. The CDR3 sequence: CASSTRTGYGELFF. CDR3 bases: TGTGCCAGCAGCACCCGGACAGGGTATGGGGAGCTGTTTTTT.

This sequence joins TRBV6-5 and TRBJ2-2; D not resolved. The CDR3 extends over 15 amino acids. Looked up from germline, CDR1 is MNHEY and CDR2 is SVGAGI. The germline V and J ends were trimmed by 10 bases and 0 bases, with 15 bases remaining between them. The CDR3 sequence: CATWKRRTNTGELFF. As DNA, the CDR3 is TGTGCCACGTGGAAGAGGCGGACGAACACCGGGGAGCTGTTTTTT.

The V and J genes are TRBV21-1 and TRBJ2-7; TRBD2 is the table's D call and was not checked against the DNA. TRBV21-1 is a pseudogene. The CDR3 is 12 residues long. The CDR3 DNA is TGTGCCATCATAGCGGCCACCTACGAGCAGTACTTC. Its translation: CAIIAATYEQYF.

This chain connects TRBV5-1 to TRBJ1-3, with 7 positions matching TRBD1. The V and J ends lost 4 bases and 0 bases, in that order; junction bases with no gene match: 4. Germline V CDR1 and CDR2: SGHRS, YFSETQ. This CDR3 is 15 amino acids long. The CDR3 is CASSPRTGSGNTIYF. The DNA of the CDR3 is TGCGCCAGCAGCCCTAGGACAGGCTCTGGAAACACCATATATTTT.

This clone was counted a few times. The gene calls are TRBV5-1 and TRBJ2-7; D is possibly TRBD2 (6 bases). This CDR3 has 15 residues. Germline V gene data show CDR1 as SGHRS and CDR2 as YFSETQ. Trimming took off 0 bases at V and 4 bases at J, with 14 bases between the two ends. The CDR3 nucleotides are TGCGCCAGCAGCTTGGAGGGTGGCGGGATATACGAGCAGTACTTC. Protein product: CASSLEGGGIYEQYF.

V gene TRBV4-1 combines with J gene TRBJ2-1; D is possibly TRBD2 (6 bases). V shed 4 bases and J shed 7 bases, with 23 bases lying between them. Germline assignment: CDR1 MGHRA and CDR2 YSYEKL. The CDR3 is 17 residues long. CDR3 amino acids: CASSPLGGSVLGNEQFF. The CDR3 nucleotides are TGCGCCAGCAGCCCTCTTGGAGGGTCGGTCCTAGGGAATGAGCAGTTCTTC.

V gene TRBV19 combines with J gene TRBJ2-2; a weak D match, TRBD2 (6 bases). The CDR3 contains 13 residues. Per the germline V gene, CDR1 is LNHDA and CDR2 is SQIVND (reference sequence). V was shortened by 6 bases and J by 5 bases, with 10 bases between the two germline ends. The CDR3: CASRPLATGELFF. The DNA of the CDR3 is TGTGCCAGTAGACCCCTAGCGACCGGGGAGCTGTTTTTT.

The chain recombines TRBV30 with TRBJ1-1; D is unclear. The CDR3 totals 14 residues. Trimming shortened V by 0 bases and J by 1 base, and 9 bases separated the two germline ends. Germline V gene sequence: CDR1 GTSNPN, CDR2 SVGIG (reference sequence). The CDR3 here is CAWSVLFPNTEAFF. The CDR3 DNA reads TGTGCCTGGAGTGTACTATTCCCGAACACTGAAGCTTTCTTT. Looking up the rest from reference TRBV30 and TRBJ1-1 gives the full variable domain: SQTIHQWPATLVQPVGSPLSLECTVEGTSNPNLYWYRQAAGRGLQLLFYSVGIGQISSEVPQNLSASRPQDRQFILSSKKLLLSDSGFYLCAWSVLFPNTEAFFGQGTRLTVV.

This chain links TRBV4-3 with TRBJ2-2, with 9 bases fitting TRBD2. This CDR3 spans 16 amino acids. Germline lookup yields CDR1 LGHNA and CDR2 YSLEER. The V gene end was trimmed by 0 bases and the J gene end by 5 bases; junction bases not matched to a gene: 4. This CDR3 reads CASSQEALAGTGELFF. The CDR3 nucleotides read TGCGCCAGCAGCCAAGAGGCCCTAGCGGGGACCGGGGAGCTGTTTTTT.

The chain has TRBV30 and TRBJ2-3; 7 bases are a match to TRBD1. V was pared by 5 bases and J by 3 bases, with 5 bases of the junction left unmatched. The CDR3 is made up of 13 amino acids. Looked up from germline, CDR1 is GTSNPN and CDR2 is SVGIG (reference sequence). CDR3 in amino acids: CAWVKQGTDTQYF. CDR3 nucleotide sequence: TGTGCCTGGGTTAAACAGGGGACAGATACGCAGTATTTT. Using reference TRBV30 and TRBJ2-3 for the parts outside the CDR3, the full variable domain is SQTIHQWPATLVQPVGSPLSLECTVEGTSNPNLYWYRQAAGRGLQLLFYSVGIGQISSEVPQNLSASRPQDRQFILSSKKLLLSDSGFYLCAWVKQGTDTQYFGPGTRLTVL.

The chain recombines TRBV19 with TRBJ2-7, with D uncertain. CDR3 length equals 14 residues. Looked up from germline, CDR1 is LNHDA and CDR2 is SQIVND (reference sequence). Deletions cut 4 bases from V and 2 bases from J, with 12 bases between. CDR3 amino acids: CASSRHDRAYEQYF. In nucleotides, the CDR3 is TGTGCCAGTAGTAGACACGACCGAGCCTACGAGCAGTACTTC.

The chain employs TRBV27 and TRBJ1-3; a weak D match, TRBD1 (5 bases). CDR3 size: 13 residues. CDR1 is MNHEY and CDR2 is SMNVEV in the germline V gene (reference sequence). V was pared by 0 bases and J by 9 bases, with 9 bases between. The CDR3 reads CASSLSQGGTIYF. The CDR3, as DNA: TGTGCCAGCAGTTTATCGCAGGGTGGCACCATATATTTT.

V and J are TRBV15 and TRBJ2-7, with no clear D. The germline gives CDR1 LNHNV, CDR2 YYDKDF (reference sequence). V lost 0 bases and J 0 bases, leaving 12 bases between the germline ends. CDR3 length: 16 residues. The CDR3: CATSRDVETVSYEQYF. CDR3 DNA sequence: TGTGCCACCAGCAGAGACGTGGAAACAGTCTCCTACGAGCAGTACTTC.

V usage is TRBV3-1 (or the pseudogene TRBV3-2) and J usage is TRBJ2-1; 7 nucleotides agree with TRBD2. The V and J ends lost 1 base and 6 bases, in that order; junction bases with no gene match: 6. Per germline, CDR1 LGHDT and CDR2 YNNKEL (reference sequence). This CDR3 has 15 residues. The CDR3 loop is CASSQGSGNFNEQFF. The CDR3 DNA reads TGTGCCAGCAGCCAAGGAAGCGGGAACTTCAATGAGCAGTTCTTC.